The clone carrying this TCR beta chain has just a few counts. The antigen remains undetermined. Profiling relied on immunoSEQ multiplex PCR, and the TCRdb table lists in-frame clones only, not all of them. The table records tens of thousands of clones, about 94% of them present only once. Germline V gene lookup returns CDR1 MNHEY and CDR2 SVGAGI. The trim removed 5 bases at V and 5 bases at J, leaving 0 bases unmatched. This CDR3 contains 12 residues. The data belong to a study of PD-1 blockade in classical Hodgkin lymphoma. Study-level results: Diminished baseline TCR diversity has been reported in newly diagnosed patients relative to healthy donors.

Time point reported: newly diagnosed, previously untreated cHL patient sample. What was sequenced was peripheral blood mononuclear cells (PBMCs). The rearrangement uses TRBV6-5 and TRBJ1-5; 7 bases match TRBD1. The source of this sequence is a human donor with classical Hodgkin lymphoma. CDR3 nucleotide sequence: TGTGCCAGCAGTACAGGGGATCAGCCCCAGCATTTT. It translates to CASSTGDQPQHF.